The 2 T cell receptor beta chains below all came from one sample that was sequenced in a study of early T cells in non-severe SARS-CoV-2 infection. TCRdb independently ran MiXCR on the 5' RACE reads; one entry per CDR3 protein. The profile shows roughly 93,000 distinct CDR3 sequences, more than 9.5% of them singletons. Sequencing was performed on whole blood. The source is an adult who was a healthcare worker with PCR-confirmed SARS-CoV-2 infection or an uninfected control (not recorded which).

The V call is TRBV2, the J call TRBJ1-1; D is possibly TRBD1 (5 bases). This CDR3 comprises 13 residues. Germline assignment: CDR1 SNHLY and CDR2 FYNNEI. The V gene lost 4 bases and the J gene lost 1 base, with 7 bases spanning the gap. The CDR3 DNA is TGTGCCAGCAGTGGGGGCACGAACACTGAAGCTTTCTTT. It yields the protein CASSGGTNTEAFF.

This clonotype was seen at least ten times. This rearrangement joins TRBV28 to TRBJ1-2; TRBD1 matches 7 bases. This CDR3 contains 15 residues. Losses at the gene ends were 4 bases for V and 6 bases for J; bases not matched to a gene: 11. CDR1 is MDHEN and CDR2 is SYDVKM in the germline V gene. CDR3 amino acids: CASSSPGQVIHGYTF. The CDR3 bases are TGTGCCAGCAGTTCGCCCGGACAGGTTATACATGGCTACACCTTC.